Listed here are 27 T cell receptor beta chains from one sample, sequenced in a study of shared clonotypes between healthy human individuals. Produced via immunoSEQ multiplex PCR; TCRdb's table is partial and in-frame only. The repertoire holds about 2,500,000 clones, with 90% to 95% as singletons. The specimen was naive CD4+ T cells sorted from blood. Stated subset: CD45RA+ positively selected. The receptors derive from a man aged 18 to 35 in good health.

V usage is TRBV6-5 and J usage is TRBJ1-1, with D maybe TRBD1 (5 bases). Looked up from germline, CDR1 is MNHEY and CDR2 is SVGAGI. The CDR3 has 14 residues. Trimming left V 4 bases short and J 8 bases short, with 17 bases between. This CDR3 reads CASSSGRLTLEAFF. CDR3 in DNA: TGTGCCAGCAGTTCGGGACGCCTCACCCTAGAAGCTTTCTTT.

The chain carries TRBV6-1 and TRBJ2-2, with 9 bases identical to TRBD1. Germline-derived CDR1 and CDR2 are MNHNS and SASEGT. The CDR3 spans 14 residues. V dropped 7 bases and J dropped 5; count of bases not matched to a gene: 5. The CDR3 region has the DNA TGTGCCAGCATAGCAGACAGGGGGACCGGGGAGCTGTTTTTT. Protein product: CASIADRGTGELFF.

The V call is TRBV5-5, the J call TRBJ2-7; D might be TRBD1 (6 bases). The CDR3 is 15 residues long. Germline-derived CDR1 and CDR2 are SGHKS and YYEKEE (reference sequence). The V and J ends lost 1 base and 3 bases respectively, with 14 bases between them. CDR3 DNA: TGTGCCAGCAGCTTGAGGACAGCGCCCCACTACGAGCAGTACTTC. It encodes CASSLRTAPHYEQYF.

This chain links TRBV6-5 with TRBJ1-2; D is uncertain. The V and J ends lost 7 bases and 0 bases respectively, with 9 bases between them. Germline CDR1 reads MNHEY; CDR2 reads SVGAGI. This CDR3 contains 13 residues. CDR3 amino acids: CASKATTNYGYTF. CDR3 DNA sequence: TGTGCCAGCAAGGCAACCACTAACTATGGCTACACCTTC.

The chain links TRBV11-2 to TRBJ1-2; tentative D call: TRBD1 (5 bases). Germline V gene lookup returns CDR1 SGHAT and CDR2 FQNNGV. The V end lost 5 bases, the J end lost 4 bases, and 11 bases lay between the germline ends. The CDR3 is made up of 13 amino acids. CDR3 in amino acids: CASSTGAAYGYTF. Here the CDR3 DNA reads TGTGCCAGCAGCACCGGGGCGGCCTATGGCTACACCTTC.

This chain connects TRBV29-1 to TRBJ1-2; D unclear. There are 11 residues in the CDR3. CDR1 and CDR2 (germline): SQVTM, ANQGSEA. Trimming removed 6 bases from V and 10 bases from J, with 15 bases in between. DNA for the CDR3: TGCAGCGTGTCAGATCCGGAGTTCTACACCTTC. This gives the protein CSVSDPEFYTF.

V is TRBV7-9 and J is TRBJ2-2; 7 bases line up with TRBD2. Trimming removed 2 bases from V and 1 base from J; junction bases left unmatched: 1. Germline V gene sequence: CDR1 SEHNR, CDR2 FQNEAQ (reference sequence). The length of the CDR3 is 15 residues. The CDR3 here is CASSLKRENTGELFF. CDR3 in DNA: TGTGCCAGCAGCTTAAAGCGGGAGAACACCGGGGAGCTGTTTTTT.

This chain connects TRBV6-5 to TRBJ1-2; D call uncertain. Between the trimmed V and J ends, which lost 5 bases and 5 bases, there was a span of 12 bases. CDR1 MNHEY and CDR2 SVGAGI come from the germline V gene. CDR3 length: 13 residues. The CDR3 here is CASSPPSGYGYTF. The CDR3 DNA reads as TGTGCCAGCAGTCCGCCCTCCGGGTATGGCTACACCTTC.

The rearrangement links TRBV7-2 to TRBJ1-5, with D unclear. Germline CDR1 is SGHTA and CDR2 is FQGNSA. The CDR3 has 13 residues. Deletions cut 3 bases from V and 4 bases from J, with 7 bases between. CDR3 nucleotide sequence: TGTGCCAGCAGCTTCGTCAAGAATCAGCCCCAGCATTTT. It encodes CASSFVKNQPQHF.

The chain is built from TRBV7-9 and TRBJ2-7, with 8 bases fitting TRBD2. This CDR3 has 14 amino acids. V was clipped by 5 bases and J by 1 base; unmatched bases: 4. Per the germline V gene, CDR1 is SEHNR and CDR2 is FQNEAQ (reference sequence). The CDR3 DNA sequence: TGTGCCAGCAGCGAAACTAGCGGTTCCTACGAGCAGTACTTC. Translation: CASSETSGSYEQYF.

This sequence joins TRBV7-9 and TRBJ2-5, with 7 bases lining up with TRBD2. The germline CDR1 and CDR2 sequences are SEHNR and FQNEAQ (reference sequence). The CDR3 spans 15 residues. With V trimmed by 3 bases and J by 1 base, 5 bases remained unmatched. DNA of the CDR3: TGTGCCAGCAGCTTCGGCGGGAGACTCCAAGAGACCCAGTACTTC. It translates to CASSFGGRLQETQYF.

This chain links TRBV5-1 with TRBJ2-2, with D possibly being TRBD1 or TRBD2 (5 bases each). Trimming removed 4 bases at V and 4 bases at J, with 11 bases between. The CDR3 contains 14 residues. Per germline, CDR1 SGHRS and CDR2 YFSETQ. This CDR3 is CASSPGHSTGELFF. The CDR3 nucleotides are TGCGCCAGCAGCCCGGGGCACAGCACCGGGGAGCTGTTTTTT.

This rearrangement joins TRBV19 to TRBJ1-4; tentative D call: TRBD1 (6 bases). Trimming cost V 8 bases and J 5 bases, with 12 bases left between them. Looked up from germline, CDR1 is LNHDA and CDR2 is SQIVND (reference sequence). The CDR3 covers 13 residues. Written as DNA, the CDR3 is TGTGCCAGTCATTTGGGGGCGAATGAAAAACTGTTTTTT. This translates into CASHLGANEKLFF.

The CDR3 loop reads CASSLGRWDRGPSPLHF. The CDR3 DNA follows: TGTGCCAGCAGTTTGGGCCGATGGGACAGGGGCCCTTCACCCCTCCACTTT. J is TRBJ1-6 and V is TRBV28; TRBD1 agrees at 10 bases. The length of the CDR3 is 17 residues. Germline V CDR1 and CDR2: MDHEN, SYDVKM. With 3 bases clipped from V and 9 bases from J, the junction kept 11 bases outside the gene matches.

Here the CDR3 DNA reads TGTGCCAGCAGCTTAGAGACAGACTACGAGCAGTACTTC. The encoded protein is CASSLETDYEQYF. The rearrangement joins TRBV7-9 to TRBJ2-7; perhaps TRBD1 as D (5 bases). This CDR3 has 13 amino acids. CDR1 is SEHNR, CDR2 FQNEAQ, per germline (reference sequence). V was pared by 1 base and J by 3 bases, with 7 bases between.

This clone was seen once. The gene calls are TRBV7-2 and TRBJ2-3; 9 positions match TRBD1. The CDR3 is made up of 16 amino acids. V shed 4 bases, J shed 4 bases, and the junction held 9 bases outside the gene matches. The germline gives CDR1 SGHTA, CDR2 FQGNSA. The CDR3 DNA reads as TGTGCCAGCAGCTGGACAGGGGCTTTGTTGGCAGATACGCAGTATTTT. Its translation is CASSWTGALLADTQYF.

The V and J genes are TRBV30 and TRBJ1-1; 9 bases agree with TRBD1. This CDR3 region has 16 residues. Germline loops: CDR1 GTSNPN, CDR2 SVGIG (reference sequence). Trimming at V came to 8 bases and at J to 0 bases, leaving 13 bases not matched to a gene. The CDR3 region is CAGNRGPGKMNTEAFF. The CDR3 region has the DNA TGTGCCGGAAACAGGGGGCCGGGTAAAATGAACACTGAAGCTTTCTTT. Complete variable domain (other parts from reference TRBV30 and TRBJ1-1): SQTIHQWPATLVQPVGSPLSLECTVEGTSNPNLYWYRQAAGRGLQLLFYSVGIGQISSEVPQNLSASRPQDRQFILSSKKLLLSDSGFYLCAGNRGPGKMNTEAFFGQGTRLTVV.

The chain recombines TRBV6-6 with TRBJ1-1; TRBD1 aligns across 8 bases. J gave up 4 bases and V 6 bases, and 4 bases lay outside the gene matches. Germline V CDR1 and CDR2: MNHNY, SVGAGI (reference sequence). CDR3 length: 13 amino acids. The CDR3 DNA is TGTGCCAGCAGCCGGACAGGGTCCACTGAAGCTTTCTTT. Translating it yields CASSRTGSTEAFF.

As regards this clone: Distinct nucleotide sequences in the sample also encode this CDR3. The V and J genes are TRBV30 and TRBJ1-5; no clear D gene. Per germline, CDR1 GTSNPN and CDR2 SVGIG (reference sequence). V lost 1 base and J 4 bases, leaving 8 bases between the germline ends. CDR3 length equals 13 residues. CDR3 sequence reads: CAWSGGTNQPQHF. As DNA, the CDR3 is TGTGCCTGGAGTGGGGGAACAAATCAGCCCCAGCATTTT.

Of note for this clone: At one boundary the junction diverges from the germline segment, which might be a read error. V gene TRBV6-1 combines with J gene TRBJ1-1; no definite D call. This CDR3 has 16 residues. Germline V lookup: CDR1 MNHNS, CDR2 SASEGT. The CDR3 spells CASSAGSLMLNTEAFF. In nucleotides, the CDR3 is TGTGCCAGTAGTGCTGGGTCGCTTATGTTAAACACTGAAGCTTTCTTT.

This chain links TRBV30 with TRBJ2-5; TRBD2 aligns across 8 bases. The CDR3 totals 14 residues. J lost 4 bases, V lost 7 bases, and 11 bases had no gene match. CDR1 GTSNPN and CDR2 SVGIG come from the germline V gene (reference sequence). The CDR3 DNA is TGTGCCTACAAGGTGGCGGGAGGCCCAGAGACCCAGTACTTC. This codes for CAYKVAGGPETQYF. Full variable domain (missing parts from reference TRBV30 and TRBJ2-5): SQTIHQWPATLVQPVGSPLSLECTVEGTSNPNLYWYRQAAGRGLQLLFYSVGIGQISSEVPQNLSASRPQDRQFILSSKKLLLSDSGFYLCAYKVAGGPETQYFGPGTRLLVL.

V and J are TRBV9 and TRBJ2-7; 9 bases match TRBD1. The CDR3 has 14 residues. The trim removed 3 bases at V and 5 bases at J, leaving 6 bases unmatched. From germline, CDR1 is SGDLS and CDR2 YYNGEE. This CDR3 is CASSGRTGGDEQYF. CDR3 sequence (DNA): TGTGCCAGCAGCGGGAGAACAGGGGGCGACGAGCAGTACTTC.

The J gene is TRBJ1-4, the V gene TRBV9; D is ambiguous. This CDR3 has 18 residues. The V and J ends lost 2 bases and 7 bases respectively, with 24 bases between them. Germline CDR1 reads SGDLS; CDR2 reads YYNGEE. CDR3 nucleotides: TGTGCCAGCAGCGTCGGCATAGGGCCTGTTATCTTCGGTGAAAAACTGTTTTTT. It translates to CASSVGIGPVIFGEKLFF.

This rearrangement joins TRBV18 to TRBJ1-1, with D uncertain. Germline V gene data show CDR1 as KGHSH and CDR2 as LQKENI. The ends were cut back, 1 base at V and 4 bases at J, with 10 bases in the middle. This CDR3 has 14 amino acids. The CDR3 DNA reads as TGTGCCAGCTCACCACAGGCCTGGGTCACTGAAGCTTTCTTT. Encoded protein: CASSPQAWVTEAFF.

This clone occurred once. CDR3 nucleotide sequence: TGTGCCAGTATGGGGGGTCCCCTCTACAATGAGCAGTTCTTC. This sequence encodes CASMGGPLYNEQFF. This chain connects TRBV19 to TRBJ2-1; a weak D match, TRBD2 (6 bases). Germline loops: CDR1 LNHDA, CDR2 SQIVND (reference sequence). V was pared by 7 bases and J by 3 bases, with 13 bases between. CDR3 length: 14 amino acids.

The genes are TRBV29-1 and TRBJ2-3; D is uncertain. In germline, CDR1 is SQVTM, CDR2 ANQGSEA. V shed 4 bases and J shed 2 bases, with 7 bases lying between them. The CDR3 length is 12 residues. The CDR3 loop is CSVAFTTDTQYF. For the CDR3, the DNA is TGCAGCGTTGCTTTTACCACAGATACGCAGTATTTT.

DNA for the CDR3: TGCAGTGCCACGACAGGGAATGGCTACACCTTC. Translating it yields CSATTGNGYTF. This chain connects TRBV20-1 to TRBJ1-2; TRBD1 agrees at 7 bases. V shed 6 bases and J 6 bases; nucleotides not matched to a gene: 4. There are 11 residues in the CDR3. The germline gives CDR1 DFQATT, CDR2 SNEGSKA (reference sequence).